The following is a TCR beta chain sequence with its context. This sample stems from a study of glioma-infiltrating T cells. The iRepertoire nested amplicon-rescue multiplex PCR amplified TCR alpha and beta CDR3s from RNA. TCRdb processed the multiplex PCR reads anew with MiXCR; each CDR3 protein has one entry. The top ten hold 15% of the sample, which has some 110,000 distinct CDR3 sequences, 20% to 25% seen once. V lost 8 bases, J lost 3 bases, and 14 bases lay in between. Germline CDR1 MGHRA, CDR2 YSYEKL. The CDR3 sequence is 14 residues long. The receptor comes from a human donor with low-grade glioma or glioblastoma, undergoing nonglioma brain surgery, or in good health (not recorded which). The V and J genes are TRBV4-1 and TRBJ1-3; D is uncertain. The sequenced material came from glioma tissue, nonneoplastic brain tissue, or PBMCs (not recorded which). As DNA, the CDR3 is TGCGCCAGCGCGTGGGAGAGATATGGAAACACCATATATTTT. Amino acid sequence: CASAWERYGNTIYF.